A single sample gave rise to the 27 T cell receptor beta chains below, sequenced in a study of blood T cell repertoires in COVID-19. The table came from immunoSEQ multiplex PCR; TCRdb's copy has only in-frame clones and leaves some out. The sample consists of 70,000 or so clones, about 90% of them appearing once. Sequenced material: peripheral blood. These TCRs come from a woman of 80 years or more with active COVID-19.

The chain links TRBV4-3 to TRBJ1-6; tentative D call: TRBD1 (5 bases). The CDR3 is 15 amino acids. The V gene's germline CDR1 is LGHNA and CDR2 YSLEER. V lost 0 bases, J lost 10 bases, and 13 bases lay in between. The CDR3 protein is CASSQDWGVRSPLHF. In DNA form, the CDR3 reads TGCGCCAGCAGCCAAGATTGGGGGGTTCGGTCACCCCTCCACTTT.

The chain joins TRBV10-3 to TRBJ2-3, with D perhaps TRBD1 (5 bases). The CDR3 has 14 amino acids. Looked up from germline, CDR1 is ENHRY and CDR2 is SYGVKD. V shed 10 bases and J shed 0 bases, with 14 bases lying between them. For the CDR3, the DNA is TGTGCCACCGGCGACAGATTTAGCACAGATACGCAGTATTTT. Translation gives CATGDRFSTDTQYF.

The genes are TRBV5-1 and TRBJ1-1, with 8 bases that match TRBD1. The CDR3 totals 14 residues. The V segment lost 4 bases and the J segment 3 bases; nucleotides outside the gene matches: 5. From germline, CDR1 is SGHRS and CDR2 YFSETQ. In DNA, the CDR3 is TGCGCCAGCAGCGGAGGACAGGGTGACACTGAAGCTTTCTTT. Translation gives CASSGGQGDTEAFF.

The rearrangement uses TRBV28 and TRBJ2-3, with a tentative D call TRBD1 (7 bases). Trimming took 6 bases from V and 5 from J, leaving 21 bases between them. Germline CDR1 reads MDHEN; CDR2 reads SYDVKM. The CDR3 runs 16 residues. CDR3 sequence: CASSPLGRGARDTQYF. The CDR3 DNA reads as TGTGCCAGCAGCCCTCTAGGCAGGGGGGCGCGAGATACGCAGTATTTT.

This clone appeared a single time. This chain uses TRBV3-1 (or the pseudogene TRBV3-2) with TRBJ2-6; 13 bases are shared with TRBD2. CDR3 size: 18 residues. Germline V gives CDR1 LGHDT, CDR2 YNNKEL (reference sequence). The ends lost 5 bases at V and 2 bases at J; junction bases unmatched: 6. The DNA for the CDR3 is TGTGCCAGCAGCGCGCTAGGACTAGCGGGAGCTGGGGCCAACGTCCTGACTTTC. It yields the protein CASSALGLAGAGANVLTF.

The V call is TRBV27, the J call TRBJ1-1, with a possible D match to TRBD1 (5 bases). V was clipped by 3 bases and J by 5 bases, with 13 bases between them. Germline V gives CDR1 MNHEY, CDR2 SMNVEV (reference sequence). This CDR3 has 14 residues. The CDR3 nucleotides are TGTGCCAGCAGTTTTAGGGGTCTTTCGACTGAAGCTTTCTTT. This translates into CASSFRGLSTEAFF.

The chain carries TRBV9 and TRBJ2-1; 9 bases are shared with TRBD2. The CDR3 loop spans 15 amino acids. CDR1 is SGDLS and CDR2 is YYNGEE in the germline V gene. J was trimmed by 9 bases and V by 0 bases; bases with no gene match: 7. The CDR3 nucleotides are TGTGCCAGCAGCGTAGGCGGGAGGGCCGAGGGTGAGCAGTTCTTC. Protein product: CASSVGGRAEGEQFF.

CDR3: CASSRGGSTDTQYF. CDR3 bases: TGTGCCAGCAGCAGGGGGGGGTCCACAGATACGCAGTATTTT. The V call is TRBV7-2, the J call TRBJ2-3; D is possibly TRBD2 (7 bases). CDR3 size: 14 residues. Germline CDR1 is SGHTA and CDR2 is FQGNSA. Trimming cost V 5 bases and J 2 bases, with 11 bases left between them.

This sequence joins TRBV10-3 and TRBJ1-2, with D unresolved. The CDR3 is 16 residues long. Deletions cut 3 bases from V and 4 bases from J, with 18 bases between. Germline CDR1 ENHRY, CDR2 SYGVKD. The CDR3 is CAISDIRQASGYGYTF. The CDR3 nucleotides are TGTGCCATCAGTGACATCAGGCAAGCCTCTGGCTATGGCTACACCTTC.

J is TRBJ1-1 and V is TRBV6-2 or TRBV6-3, with a weak D call TRBD1 (6 bases). The CDR3 is made up of 16 amino acids. Germline CDR1 MNHEY, CDR2 SVGEGT. Trimming left V 5 bases short and J 5 bases short, with 21 bases between. The CDR3 loop reads CASSHALGGGRTEAFF. The CDR3 bases are TGTGCCAGCAGTCACGCCCTAGGGGGGGGGCGGACTGAAGCTTTCTTT.

This chain joins TRBV2 and TRBJ1-5; TRBD1 agrees at 11 bases. The trim removed 8 bases at V and 4 bases at J, leaving 4 bases unmatched. Germline CDR1 and CDR2: SNHLY and FYNNEI. This CDR3 is 14 amino acids long. The CDR3 DNA sequence: TGTGCCAGCGGGGACAGGGGGACTAATCAGCCCCAGCATTTT. Its protein is CASGDRGTNQPQHF.

The V gene is TRBV14, the J gene TRBJ2-1; TRBD1 is a possible D gene (6 bases). Germline V gives CDR1 SGHDN, CDR2 FVKESK. The CDR3 is made up of 15 amino acids. V was clipped by 4 bases and J by 0 bases, with 10 bases between them. The CDR3 coding sequence is TGTGCCAGCAGCCGAGGGGGTCCCTCCTACAATGAGCAGTTCTTC. This translates into CASSRGGPSYNEQFF.

J is TRBJ2-7 and V is TRBV5-5; 9 bases map to TRBD1. Germline V gene lookup returns CDR1 SGHKS and CDR2 YYEKEE (reference sequence). V lost 4 bases, J lost 3 bases, and 8 bases stayed unmatched. This CDR3 is 15 amino acids long. The chain's CDR3 is CASSPTGTGYYEQYF. The CDR3 DNA reads TGTGCCAGCAGCCCAACCGGGACAGGGTACTACGAGCAGTACTTC.

The chain carries TRBV13 and TRBJ2-3; 9 bases fit TRBD2. V dropped 2 bases and J dropped 0; count of bases not matched to a gene: 9. The germline V gene encodes CDR1 PRHDT and CDR2 FYEKMQ (reference sequence). The CDR3 runs 18 residues. The CDR3 region is CASSLYGGRATSTDTQYF. CDR3 sequence (DNA): TGTGCCAGCAGCTTATACGGCGGGAGGGCGACTAGCACAGATACGCAGTATTTT.

The rearrangement joins TRBV5-4 to TRBJ2-5; D uncertain. The CDR3 totals 13 residues. Trimming shortened V by 0 bases and J by 0 bases, and 3 bases separated the two germline ends. Germline CDR1 SGHNT, CDR2 YYREEE (reference sequence). Written as DNA, the CDR3 is TGTGCCAGCAGCTTGGTCAACCAAGAGACCCAGTACTTC. This codes for CASSLVNQETQYF.

J is TRBJ2-1 and V is TRBV30; tentatively, D is TRBD1 (6 bases). Trimming took off 0 bases at V and 5 bases at J, with 11 bases between the two ends. The CDR3 is 14 residues long. Germline V gene lookup returns CDR1 GTSNPN and CDR2 SVGIG (reference sequence). CDR3 coding DNA: TGTGCCTGGAGTGTATCGGACAGTCACAATGAGCAGTTCTTC. Translation: CAWSVSDSHNEQFF.

The chain combines TRBV14 with TRBJ2-5; TRBD2 is a possible D gene (6 bases). Trimming left V 3 bases short and J 2 bases short, with 10 bases between. Germline CDR1 reads SGHDN; CDR2 reads FVKESK. This CDR3 has 14 residues. CDR3 DNA: TGTGCCAGCAGCCACCTAGCGTGGCAAGAGACCCAGTACTTC. Translated, it gives CASSHLAWQETQYF.

The chain is built from TRBV7-8 and TRBJ2-7; 7 positions match TRBD1. Trimming removed 0 bases from V and 6 bases from J; junction bases left unmatched: 2. CDR1 is SGHVS and CDR2 is FQNEAQ in the germline V gene. This CDR3 spans 13 amino acids. CDR3 residues: CASSLATGFEQYF. The CDR3 coding sequence is TGTGCCAGCAGCTTAGCGACAGGGTTCGAGCAGTACTTC.

The genes are TRBV28 and TRBJ1-2, with D unresolved. Per germline, CDR1 MDHEN and CDR2 SYDVKM. This CDR3 region has 15 residues. V dropped 3 bases and J dropped 5 bases, with 16 bases sitting between them. CDR3 protein: CASSFGGAVGYGYTF. CDR3 nucleotides: TGTGCCAGCAGTTTTGGCGGCGCGGTTGGGTATGGCTACACCTTC.

The chain couples TRBV4-2 to TRBJ2-1; TRBD2 matches at 8 bases. This CDR3 comprises 16 residues. With 1 base clipped from V and 4 bases from J, the junction kept 6 bases outside the gene matches. Germline CDR1 LGHNA, CDR2 YNFKEQ. The CDR3 coding sequence is TGTGCCAGCAGCCAAGTTGAACTAGCGGAGTACAATGAGCAGTTCTTC. Translating gives CASSQVELAEYNEQFF.

The chain links TRBV6-2 or TRBV6-3 to TRBJ2-1; 9 nucleotides agree with TRBD2. CDR1 is MNHEY and CDR2 is SVGEGT in the germline V gene. CDR3 length: 14 amino acids. The trim removed 6 bases at V and 9 bases at J, leaving 9 bases unmatched. The CDR3 is CASSQTSGLSEQFF. The CDR3 coding sequence is TGTGCCAGCAGCCAGACTAGCGGCCTAAGTGAGCAGTTCTTC.

The CDR3 protein is CAWVCTGGGSPQRPQHF. CDR3 DNA: TGTGCCTGGGTTTGTACAGGGGGCGGATCACCCCAGCGGCCCCAGCATTTT. V and J are TRBV30 and TRBJ1-5; 9 bases agree with TRBD1. Germline V gene data show CDR1 as GTSNPN and CDR2 as SVGIG (reference sequence). V was pared by 5 bases and J by 9 bases, with 20 bases of the junction left unmatched. The CDR3 contains 17 residues.

The CDR3 nucleotides read TGTGCCATCAGTGGAAGGAGGGGTGACACAGATACGCAGTATTTT. Translation gives CAISGRRGDTDTQYF. The chain carries TRBV10-3 and TRBJ2-3; maybe TRBD2 (6 bases). The CDR3 length is 15 residues. V gave up 4 bases and J gave up 2 bases, with 13 bases separating them. Per the germline V gene, CDR1 is ENHRY and CDR2 is SYGVKD.

V is TRBV2 and J is TRBJ2-1; 12 bases fit TRBD2. Germline assignment: CDR1 SNHLY and CDR2 FYNNEI. Trimming cost V 6 bases and J 12 bases; bases outside gene matches: 3. The CDR3 runs to 12 residues. The CDR3 sequence: CASRLAGGRQFF. The CDR3 bases are TGTGCCAGCAGGCTAGCGGGAGGGAGGCAGTTCTTC.

The chain employs TRBV5-6 and TRBJ2-7; 12 bases line up with TRBD2. The CDR3 length is 15 residues. With 7 bases clipped from V and 4 bases from J, the junction kept 9 bases outside the gene matches. Germline lookup yields CDR1 SGHDT and CDR2 YYEEEE. CDR3 sequence reads: CASGLLAGGPYEQYF. The CDR3 nucleotides read TGTGCCAGCGGTCTACTAGCGGGAGGACCTTACGAGCAGTACTTC.

The rearrangement joins TRBV20-1 to TRBJ1-2; no firm D call. V was cut by 1 base and J by 7 bases, with 7 bases left in between. Per germline, CDR1 DFQATT and CDR2 SNEGSKA (reference sequence). The CDR3 has 11 residues. CDR3 nucleotides: TGCAGTGCTAGAGGCGGGCTTGGCTACACCTTC. The encoded protein is CSARGGLGYTF.

This chain uses TRBV7-3 with TRBJ2-5, with D possibly matching TRBD2 (5 bases). The CDR3 length is 13 residues. The germline V gene has CDR1 SGHTA and CDR2 FQGTGA. Trimming removed 5 bases at V and 5 bases at J, with 12 bases between. The CDR3 DNA follows: TGTGCCAGCAGCCCTAGCTGGCGTGAGACCCAGTACTTC. It encodes CASSPSWRETQYF.